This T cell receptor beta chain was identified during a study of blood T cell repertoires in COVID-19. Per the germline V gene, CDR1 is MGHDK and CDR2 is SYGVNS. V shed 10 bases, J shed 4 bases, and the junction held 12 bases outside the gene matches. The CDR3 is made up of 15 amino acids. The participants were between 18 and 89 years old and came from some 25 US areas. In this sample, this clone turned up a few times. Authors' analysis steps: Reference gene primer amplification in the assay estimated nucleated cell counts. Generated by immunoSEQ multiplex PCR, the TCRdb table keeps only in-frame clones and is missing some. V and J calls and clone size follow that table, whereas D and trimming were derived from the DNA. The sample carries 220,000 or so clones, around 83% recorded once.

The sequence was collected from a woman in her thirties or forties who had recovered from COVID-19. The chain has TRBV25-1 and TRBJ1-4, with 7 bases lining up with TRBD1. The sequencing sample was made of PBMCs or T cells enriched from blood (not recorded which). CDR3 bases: TGTGCCACCGAAGACAGCTCAGGGGGTAATGAAAAACTGTTTTTT. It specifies CATEDSSGGNEKLFF.